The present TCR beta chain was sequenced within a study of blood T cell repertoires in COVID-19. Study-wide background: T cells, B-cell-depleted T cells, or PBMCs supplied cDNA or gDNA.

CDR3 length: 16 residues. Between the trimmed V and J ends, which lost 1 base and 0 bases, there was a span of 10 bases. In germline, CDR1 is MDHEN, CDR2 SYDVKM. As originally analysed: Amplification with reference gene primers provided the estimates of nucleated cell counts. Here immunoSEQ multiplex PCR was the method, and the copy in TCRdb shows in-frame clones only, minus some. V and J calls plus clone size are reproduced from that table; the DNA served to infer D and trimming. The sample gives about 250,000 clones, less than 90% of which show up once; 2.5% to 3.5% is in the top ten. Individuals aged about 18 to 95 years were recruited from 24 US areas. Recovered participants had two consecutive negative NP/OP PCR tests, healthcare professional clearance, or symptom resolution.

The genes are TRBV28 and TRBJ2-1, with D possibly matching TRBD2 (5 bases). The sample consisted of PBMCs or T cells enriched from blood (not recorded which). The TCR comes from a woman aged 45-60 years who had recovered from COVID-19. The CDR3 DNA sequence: TGTGCCAGCAGTTTATATGTAGGGAGCTCCTACAATGAGCAGTTCTTC. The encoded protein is CASSLYVGSSYNEQFF.